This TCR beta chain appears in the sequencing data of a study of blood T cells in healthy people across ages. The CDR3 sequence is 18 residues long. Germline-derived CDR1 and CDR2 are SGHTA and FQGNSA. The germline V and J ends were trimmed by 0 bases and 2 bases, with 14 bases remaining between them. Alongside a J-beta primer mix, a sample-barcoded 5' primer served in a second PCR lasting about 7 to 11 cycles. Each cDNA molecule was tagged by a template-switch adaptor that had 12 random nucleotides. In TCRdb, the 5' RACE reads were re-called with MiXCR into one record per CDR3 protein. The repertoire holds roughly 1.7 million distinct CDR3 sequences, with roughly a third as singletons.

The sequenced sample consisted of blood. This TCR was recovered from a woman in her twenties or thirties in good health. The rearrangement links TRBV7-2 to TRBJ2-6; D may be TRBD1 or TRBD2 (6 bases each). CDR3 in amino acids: CASSLAGGPGTGANVLTF. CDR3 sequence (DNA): TGTGCCAGCAGCTTAGCGGGGGGCCCAGGTACTGGGGCCAACGTCCTGACTTTC.